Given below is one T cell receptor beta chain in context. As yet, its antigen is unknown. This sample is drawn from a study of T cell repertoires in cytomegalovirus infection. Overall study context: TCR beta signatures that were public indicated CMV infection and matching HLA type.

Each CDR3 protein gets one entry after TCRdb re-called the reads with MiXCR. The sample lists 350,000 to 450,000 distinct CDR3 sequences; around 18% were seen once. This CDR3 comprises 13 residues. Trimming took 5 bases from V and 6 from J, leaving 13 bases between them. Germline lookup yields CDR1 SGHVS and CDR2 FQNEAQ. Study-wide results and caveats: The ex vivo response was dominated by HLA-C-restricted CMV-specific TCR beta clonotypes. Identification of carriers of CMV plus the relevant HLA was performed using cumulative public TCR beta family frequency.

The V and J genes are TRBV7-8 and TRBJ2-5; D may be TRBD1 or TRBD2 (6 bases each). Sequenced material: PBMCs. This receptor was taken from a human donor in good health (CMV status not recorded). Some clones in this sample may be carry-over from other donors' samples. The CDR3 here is CASSVEGVKTQYF. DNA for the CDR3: TGTGCCAGCAGCGTGGAGGGGGTAAAGACCCAGTACTTC.